By sample fraction, the clone carrying this TCR beta chain is medium-sized. No antigen is known for it. CDR1 is DFQATT and CDR2 is SNEGSKA in the germline V gene (reference sequence). The CDR3 loop spans 12 amino acids. Germline trimming cut 6 bases from V and 7 bases from J; bases unmatched to any gene: 4. After constant-region reverse-primer amplification, full-length variable regions underwent semi-nested PCR with Nested Universal Primer A. MiXCR, run by TCRdb on the 5' RACE reads, gives a single entry per CDR3 protein. The sample has approximately 9,000 distinct CDR3 sequences, 30% to 40% seen once. Notes on the study in general: The TCR gene usage of tumor memory CD4+ T cells clustered together with blood and lymph node memory CD4+ cells and with lymph node naive CD4+ cells. Tumor Tregs overlapped most with tumor, then blood, naive CD4+ cells.

Tregs were sorted as CD4+CD25+CD127-/low cells. Sequenced sample: Tregs sorted from blood. The J gene is TRBJ2-7, the V gene TRBV20-1; 12 nucleotides agree with TRBD2. This clonotype was sampled from a female donor with breast cancer. CDR3 bases: TGCAGTGCGACTAGCGGGAGTTATGAGCAGTACTTC. This gives the protein CSATSGSYEQYF.